Only a few counts were recorded for the clone carrying this T cell receptor (beta chain). Its antigen is unidentified. This sample is part of a study of T cell repertoires in cytomegalovirus infection. Study details: CMV infection and matching HLA type were both indicated by public TCR beta signatures.

CDR1 is MNHNY and CDR2 is SVGAGI in the germline V gene (reference sequence). V shed 0 bases and J shed 5 bases, with 17 bases lying between them. The CDR3 has 16 amino acids. In TCRdb, the reads were re-called with MiXCR into one record per CDR3 protein. The data contain about 130,000 distinct CDR3 sequences, 24% of them singletons. Findings and caveats of the study: Summed public TCR beta family frequency identified CMV carriers bearing the relevant HLA. HLA-C-restricted CMV clonotypes gave the most frequent clonotype in two of eight donors.

The chain joins TRBV6-6 to TRBJ2-7; D possibly corresponds to TRBD2 (5 bases). Sequenced input: PBMCs, sequenced either directly or after in vitro stimulation (not recorded which). This TCR was recovered from a human donor in good health (CMV status not recorded). Some clones in this sample may be carry-over from other donors' samples. The CDR3 reads CASSYSAVGGSHEQYV. The CDR3 DNA reads as TGTGCCAGCAGTTACTCGGCCGTTGGCGGGTCCCACGAGCAGTACGTC.